These 9 T cell receptor beta chains originate from one sample sequenced in a study of T cells in narcolepsy. TCRdb keeps only in-frame clones here, not all; method: immunoSEQ multiplex PCR. The sample holds 25,000 to 30,000 clones; about four fifths are singletons and the top ten take 0.75% to 1%. Sequenced: CD45RA- memory CD4+ T cells from PBMCs. Receptor source: a human donor with narcolepsy.

This clone was seen only a few times. The V call is TRBV19, the J call TRBJ2-7; 7 bases line up with TRBD2. The CDR3 consists of 14 residues. Germline V gene lookup returns CDR1 LNHDA and CDR2 SQIVND (reference sequence). V lost 5 bases to trimming and J lost 6 bases; unmatched junction nucleotides: 10. The DNA of the CDR3 is TGTGCCAGTAGTGCGGGGGAGTATAGGGGCGAGCAGTACTTC. It is translated as CASSAGEYRGEQYF.

This clone was counted a few times. The rearrangement links TRBV27 to TRBJ1-1; TRBD1 agrees at 11 bases. The CDR3 length is 15 residues. Unmatched junction bases numbered 11, after V lost 6 bases and J lost 8 bases. Per the germline V gene, CDR1 is MNHEY and CDR2 is SMNVEV (reference sequence). As DNA, the CDR3 is TGTGCCAGCAGCCCACAGGACAGGGGGCGCATCGAAGCTTTCTTT. It is translated as CASSPQDRGRIEAFF.

This chain joins TRBV7-2 and TRBJ2-5; TRBD1 matches at 10 bases. The DNA end is more similar to TRBJ2-7, so the J call may be wrong. Germline-derived CDR1 and CDR2 are SGHTA and FQGNSA. This CDR3 region has 16 residues. In DNA form, the CDR3 reads TGTGCCAGCAGCTTAGGGGGACAGGGGAGCTCCTACGAGCAGTACTTC. This gives the protein CASSLGGQGSSYEQYF.

V and J are TRBV6-5 and TRBJ2-7, with 7 bases matching TRBD1. CDR3 length: 14 residues. Trimming took 11 bases from V and 0 from J; bases not matched to a gene: 10. Germline V lookup: CDR1 MNHEY, CDR2 SVGAGI. As DNA, the CDR3 is TGTGCCTCCGGTAGACAGGGTAGCTCCTACGAGCAGTACTTC. Protein product: CASGRQGSSYEQYF.

The V and J genes are TRBV10-3 and TRBJ2-7, with a tentative D call TRBD1 (6 bases). The length of the CDR3 is 12 residues. CDR1 and CDR2 from the germline V gene are ENHRY and SYGVKD. V was trimmed by 7 bases and J by 5 bases, leaving 12 bases between them. The CDR3 loop is CAITINRDEQYF. CDR3 DNA sequence: TGTGCCATCACCATAAACAGGGACGAGCAGTACTTC.

This rearrangement joins TRBV10-2 to TRBJ1-2; D not certain. The CDR3 covers 13 residues. The germline V gene has CDR1 WSHSY and CDR2 SAAADI. V lost 0 bases to trimming and J lost 2 bases, with 4 bases between them. The DNA of the CDR3 is TGCGCCAGCAGTGAGTCGAACAACTATGGCTACACCTTC. It yields the protein CASSESNNYGYTF.

The V call is TRBV6-1, the J call TRBJ2-6; D gene ambiguous. Germline lookup yields CDR1 MNHNS and CDR2 SASEGT. The V gene lost 7 bases and the J gene lost 4 bases, with 14 bases spanning the gap. This CDR3 contains 15 residues. The DNA for the CDR3 is TGTGCCAGCAAAAGCCCGGTCGGGGGGGCCAACGTCCTGACTTTC. This encodes CASKSPVGGANVLTF.

V usage is TRBV7-9 and J usage is TRBJ2-2; 10 bases line up with TRBD1. V lost 2 bases, J lost 7 bases, and 7 bases stayed unmatched. The CDR3 is made up of 16 amino acids. CDR1 is SEHNR and CDR2 is FQNEAQ in the germline V gene (reference sequence). The CDR3 loop reads CASSLTPGQGIGELFF. The CDR3 coding sequence is TGTGCCAGCAGCTTAACCCCGGGACAGGGGATCGGGGAGCTGTTTTTT.

This clone occurred once. This sequence joins TRBV11-3 and TRBJ1-4; D is unclear. V was shortened by 0 bases and J by 3 bases, with 11 bases between the two germline ends. Germline assignment: CDR1 SGHNT and CDR2 YENEEA. CDR3 length: 16 residues. Written as DNA, the CDR3 is TGTGCCAGCAGCTTAGATCCCGGCAGATCTAATGAAAAACTGTTTTTT. Protein product: CASSLDPGRSNEKLFF.